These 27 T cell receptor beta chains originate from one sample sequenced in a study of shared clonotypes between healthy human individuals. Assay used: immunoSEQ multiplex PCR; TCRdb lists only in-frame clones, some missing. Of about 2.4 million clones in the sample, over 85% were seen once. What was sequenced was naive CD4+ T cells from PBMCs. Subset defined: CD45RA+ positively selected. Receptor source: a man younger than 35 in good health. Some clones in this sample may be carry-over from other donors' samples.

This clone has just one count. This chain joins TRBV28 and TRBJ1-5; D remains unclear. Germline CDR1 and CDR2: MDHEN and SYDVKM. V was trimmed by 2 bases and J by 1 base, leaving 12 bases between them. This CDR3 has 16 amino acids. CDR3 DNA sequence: TGTGCCAGCAGTTTAAGCGGCCCTGGGAGCAATCAGCCCCAGCATTTT. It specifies CASSLSGPGSNQPQHF.

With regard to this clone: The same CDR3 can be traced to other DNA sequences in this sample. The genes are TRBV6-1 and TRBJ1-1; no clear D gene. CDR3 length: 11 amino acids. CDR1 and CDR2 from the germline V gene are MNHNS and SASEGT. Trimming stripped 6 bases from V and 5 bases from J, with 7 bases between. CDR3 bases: TGTGCCAGCAGGGACCGAACTGAAGCTTTCTTT. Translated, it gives CASRDRTEAFF.

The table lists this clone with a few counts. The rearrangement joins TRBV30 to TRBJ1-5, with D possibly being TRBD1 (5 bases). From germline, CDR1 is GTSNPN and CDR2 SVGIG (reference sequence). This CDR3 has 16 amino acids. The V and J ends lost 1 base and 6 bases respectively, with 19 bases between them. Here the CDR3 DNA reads TGTGCCTGGAGTGCAGGGTCGGGGCTTAGAGGTCAGCCCCAGCATTTT. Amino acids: CAWSAGSGLRGQPQHF.

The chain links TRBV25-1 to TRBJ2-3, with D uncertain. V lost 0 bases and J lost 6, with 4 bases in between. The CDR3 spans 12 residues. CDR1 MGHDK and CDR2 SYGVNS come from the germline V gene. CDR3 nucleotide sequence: TGTGCCAGCAGTGAATATCGTGATACGCAGTATTTT. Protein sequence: CASSEYRDTQYF.

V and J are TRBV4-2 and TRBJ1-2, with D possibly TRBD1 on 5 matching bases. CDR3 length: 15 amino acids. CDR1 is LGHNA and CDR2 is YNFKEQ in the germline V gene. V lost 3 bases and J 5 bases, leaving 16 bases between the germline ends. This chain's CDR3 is CASSHREGRRYGYTF. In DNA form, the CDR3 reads TGTGCCAGCAGCCACAGGGAGGGGCGCAGGTATGGCTACACCTTC.

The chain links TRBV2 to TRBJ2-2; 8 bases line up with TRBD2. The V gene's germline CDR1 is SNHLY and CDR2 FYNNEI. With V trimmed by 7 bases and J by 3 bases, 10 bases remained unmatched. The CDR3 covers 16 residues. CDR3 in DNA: TGTGCCAGCACTTTACCGGGAGGGCCCGACACCGGGGAGCTGTTTTTT. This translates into CASTLPGGPDTGELFF.

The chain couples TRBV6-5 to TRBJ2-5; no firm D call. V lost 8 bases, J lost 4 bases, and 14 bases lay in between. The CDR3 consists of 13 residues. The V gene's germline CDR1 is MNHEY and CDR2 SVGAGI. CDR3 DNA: TGTGCCAGCCGCGTGCCTTTTGGAGAGACCCAGTACTTC. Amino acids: CASRVPFGETQYF.

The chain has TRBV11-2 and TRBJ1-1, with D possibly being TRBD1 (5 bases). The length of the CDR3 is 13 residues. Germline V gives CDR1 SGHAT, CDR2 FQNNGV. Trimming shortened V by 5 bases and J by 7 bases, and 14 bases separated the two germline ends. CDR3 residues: CASSPGLGLEAFF. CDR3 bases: TGTGCCAGCAGCCCGGGGCTGGGCCTTGAAGCTTTCTTT. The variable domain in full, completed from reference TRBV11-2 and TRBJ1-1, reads EAGVAQSPRYKIIEKRQSVAFWCNPISGHATLYWYQQILGQGPKLLIQFQNNGVVDDSQLPKDRFSAERLKGVDSTLKIQPAKLEDSAVYLCASSPGLGLEAFFGQGTRLTVV.

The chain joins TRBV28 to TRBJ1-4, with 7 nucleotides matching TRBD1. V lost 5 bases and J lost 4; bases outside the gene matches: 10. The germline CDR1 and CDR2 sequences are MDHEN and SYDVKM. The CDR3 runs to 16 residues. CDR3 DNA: TGTGCCAGCAGTCCAGTCTGGGGACAGATTAATGAAAAACTGTTTTTT. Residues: CASSPVWGQINEKLFF.

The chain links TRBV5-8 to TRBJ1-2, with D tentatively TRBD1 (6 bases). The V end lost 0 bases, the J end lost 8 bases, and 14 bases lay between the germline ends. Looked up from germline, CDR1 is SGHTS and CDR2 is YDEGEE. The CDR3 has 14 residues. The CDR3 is CASSLGAGAGGYTF. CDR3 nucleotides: TGTGCCAGCAGCTTGGGGGCAGGGGCAGGAGGCTACACCTTC.

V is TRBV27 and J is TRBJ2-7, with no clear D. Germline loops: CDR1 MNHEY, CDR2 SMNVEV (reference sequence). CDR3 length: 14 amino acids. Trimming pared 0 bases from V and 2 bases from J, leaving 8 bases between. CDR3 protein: CASSLSRLAYEQYF. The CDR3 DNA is TGTGCCAGCAGTTTATCTAGGCTAGCCTACGAGCAGTACTTC.

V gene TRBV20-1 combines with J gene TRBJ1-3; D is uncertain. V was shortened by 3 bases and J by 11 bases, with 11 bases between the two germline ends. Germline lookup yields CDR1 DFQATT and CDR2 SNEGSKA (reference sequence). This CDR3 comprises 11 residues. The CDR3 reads CSARAREAIYF. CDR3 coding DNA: TGCAGTGCTAGGGCCCGGGAGGCCATATATTTT.

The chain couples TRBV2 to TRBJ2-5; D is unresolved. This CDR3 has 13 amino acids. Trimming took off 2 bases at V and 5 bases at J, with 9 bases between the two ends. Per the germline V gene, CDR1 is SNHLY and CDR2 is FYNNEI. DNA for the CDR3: TGTGCCAGCAGTGAATACGAGAAGGAGACCCAGTACTTC. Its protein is CASSEYEKETQYF.

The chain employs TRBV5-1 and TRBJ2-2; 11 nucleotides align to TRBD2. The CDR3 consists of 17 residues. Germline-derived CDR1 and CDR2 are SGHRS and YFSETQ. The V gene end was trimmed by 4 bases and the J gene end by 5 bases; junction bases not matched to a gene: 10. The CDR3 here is CASSNPSGRSQTGELFF. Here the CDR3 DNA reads TGCGCCAGCAGCAACCCTAGCGGGAGGTCCCAGACCGGGGAGCTGTTTTTT. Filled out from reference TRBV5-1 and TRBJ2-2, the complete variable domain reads KAGVTQTPRYLIKTRGQQVTLSCSPISGHRSVSWYQQTPGQGLQFLFEYFSETQRNKGNFPGRFSGRQFSNSRSEMNVSTLELGDSALYLCASSNPSGRSQTGELFFGEGSRLTVL.

The chain's CDR3 is CASSSLAGNQPQHF. The CDR3 DNA sequence: TGTGCCAGTAGTTCTTTGGCTGGCAATCAGCCCCAGCATTTT. The chain joins TRBV19 to TRBJ1-5, with D hard to call. V lost 5 bases and J lost 2, with 10 bases in between. The germline V gene encodes CDR1 LNHDA and CDR2 SQIVND (reference sequence). The CDR3 totals 14 residues.

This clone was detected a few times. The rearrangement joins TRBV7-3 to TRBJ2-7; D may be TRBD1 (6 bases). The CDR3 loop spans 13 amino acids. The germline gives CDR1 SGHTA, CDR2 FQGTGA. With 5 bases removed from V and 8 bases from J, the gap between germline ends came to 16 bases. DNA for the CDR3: TGTGCCAGCAGCCTAAATCCGACAGGCCAGCAGTACTTC. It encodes CASSLNPTGQQYF. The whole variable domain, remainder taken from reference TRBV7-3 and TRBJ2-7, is GAGVSQTPSNKVTEKGKYVELRCDPISGHTALYWYRQSLGQGPEFLIYFQGTGAADDSGLPNDRFFAVRPEGSVSTLKIQRTERGDSAVYLCASSLNPTGQQYFGPGTRLTVT.

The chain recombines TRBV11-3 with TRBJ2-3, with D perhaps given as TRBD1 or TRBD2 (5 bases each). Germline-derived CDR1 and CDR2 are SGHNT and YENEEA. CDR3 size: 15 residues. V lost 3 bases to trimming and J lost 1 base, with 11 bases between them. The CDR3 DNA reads TGTGCCAGCAGCTTGGGACCATCCCGCACAGATACGCAGTATTTT. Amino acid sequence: CASSLGPSRTDTQYF.

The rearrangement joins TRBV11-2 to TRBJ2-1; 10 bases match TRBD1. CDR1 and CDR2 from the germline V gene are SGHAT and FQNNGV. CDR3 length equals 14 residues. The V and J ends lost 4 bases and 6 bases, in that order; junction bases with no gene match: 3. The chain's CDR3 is CASSWDRGGNEQFF. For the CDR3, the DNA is TGTGCCAGCAGCTGGGACAGGGGTGGCAATGAGCAGTTCTTC.

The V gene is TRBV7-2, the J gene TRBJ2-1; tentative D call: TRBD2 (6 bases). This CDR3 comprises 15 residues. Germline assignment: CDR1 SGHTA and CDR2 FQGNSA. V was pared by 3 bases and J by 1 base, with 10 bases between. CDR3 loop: CASSFNGGSYNEQFF. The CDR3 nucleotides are TGTGCCAGCAGCTTCAACGGGGGTTCCTACAATGAGCAGTTCTTC.

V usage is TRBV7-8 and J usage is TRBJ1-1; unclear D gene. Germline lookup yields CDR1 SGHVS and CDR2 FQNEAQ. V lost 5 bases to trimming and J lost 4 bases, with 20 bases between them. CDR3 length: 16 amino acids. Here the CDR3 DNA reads TGTGCCAGCAGCCCGCGCCCGGTCCTAACCAGCACTGAAGCTTTCTTT. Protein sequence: CASSPRPVLTSTEAFF.

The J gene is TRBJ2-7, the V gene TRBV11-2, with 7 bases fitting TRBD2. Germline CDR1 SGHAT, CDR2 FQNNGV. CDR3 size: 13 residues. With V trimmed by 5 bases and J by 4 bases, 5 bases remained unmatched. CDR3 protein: CASSPLAAYEQYF. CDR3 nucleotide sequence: TGTGCCAGCAGCCCCCTAGCGGCGTACGAGCAGTACTTC.

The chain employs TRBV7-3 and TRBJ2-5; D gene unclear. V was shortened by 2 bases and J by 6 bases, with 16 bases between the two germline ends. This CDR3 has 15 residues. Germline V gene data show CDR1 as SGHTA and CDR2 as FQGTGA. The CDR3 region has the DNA TGTGCCAGCAGCTTAGCGGCTACACCCATGCAGACCCAGTACTTC. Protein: CASSLAATPMQTQYF.

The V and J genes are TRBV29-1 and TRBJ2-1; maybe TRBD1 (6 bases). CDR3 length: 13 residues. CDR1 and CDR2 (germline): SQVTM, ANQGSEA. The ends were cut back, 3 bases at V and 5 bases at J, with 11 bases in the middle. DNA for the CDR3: TGCAGCGTTGAGAAGGACAGCAACAATGAGCAGTTCTTC. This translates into CSVEKDSNNEQFF.

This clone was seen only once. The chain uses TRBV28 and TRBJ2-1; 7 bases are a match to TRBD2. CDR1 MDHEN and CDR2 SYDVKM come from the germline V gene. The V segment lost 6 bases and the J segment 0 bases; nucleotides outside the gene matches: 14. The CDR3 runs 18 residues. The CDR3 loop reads CASSPPAGRGSSYNEQFF. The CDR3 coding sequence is TGTGCCAGCAGCCCCCCGGCGGGGAGGGGTAGCTCCTACAATGAGCAGTTCTTC.

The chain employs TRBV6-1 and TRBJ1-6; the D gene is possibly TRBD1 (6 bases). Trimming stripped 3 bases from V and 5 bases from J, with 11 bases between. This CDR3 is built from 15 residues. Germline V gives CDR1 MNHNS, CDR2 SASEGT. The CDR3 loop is CASSDGGLNNSPLHF. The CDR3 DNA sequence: TGTGCCAGCAGTGATGGGGGGCTCAATAATTCACCCCTCCACTTT.

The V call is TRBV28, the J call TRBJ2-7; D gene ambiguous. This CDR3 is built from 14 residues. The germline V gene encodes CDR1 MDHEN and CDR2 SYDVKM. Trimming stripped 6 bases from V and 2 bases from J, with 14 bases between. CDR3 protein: CASRPTGVAYEQYF. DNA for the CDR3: TGTGCCAGCAGGCCGACGGGTGTGGCCTACGAGCAGTACTTC.

The CDR3 here is CASAGQGVYEQYF. CDR3 DNA: TGTGCCAGCGCCGGACAGGGGGTCTACGAGCAGTACTTC. The chain joins TRBV28 to TRBJ2-5; 10 bases fit TRBD1. The J call is in doubt because the DNA end fits TRBJ2-7 better. The CDR3 covers 13 residues. Germline values: CDR1 MDHEN, CDR2 SYDVKM.